This T cell receptor (beta chain) originates from a study of T cell clonotyping in hematopoietic cell transplantation (dated by TCRdb to about 2021). Some background on the complete study: A total of fewer than 150 blood samples were gathered in the study from 35 to 45 consecutive transplant recipients along with their related donors. Patients were recruited between September 2015 and 2017 and followed until late 2020 or death. Paper-wide results and their limitations: The sample size was limited, and because cells were not sorted, the contributions of CD4 and CD8 repertoires could not be separated. After transplant, TCR diversity in recipients dropped, and pathologically expanded clonotypes increased progressively from day 30 to day 180. Overlap with donor repertoires was found for only a small fraction of recipient repertoires, with over 95% found to appear de novo at the given depth. Broader posttransplant TCR repertoire diversity was predicted by donor and pretransplant recipient Inverse Simpson Index values.

The immunoSEQ assay, a bias-controlled multiplex PCR using V- and J-specific primers, was used to amplify TCR beta CDR3 regions from genomic DNA. A proprietary barcode and Illumina adapter sequences were added to the CDR3 amplicons in a second PCR step. CDR3 libraries were sequenced on an Illumina MiSeq instrument. From the authors' description of their analysis: Export and quality control were done with immunoSEQ Analyzer 3.0, while downstream analyses used R Bioconductor and Immunarch. Only productive rearrangements in the normalized downsampled data set were used to calculate repertoire metrics. In the normalized cohort, clonotypes with more than 5 templates were defined as pathologically expanded. The Inverse Simpson Index served as the measure of repertoire diversity. To capture all clonotypes, the CMV-specificity analyses were run on the non-normalized data set. Here the immuneACCESS table is served through TCRdb, limited to in-frame sequences with V and J called. Missing clones are a known gap in these copies; in checked studies unresolved V genes cover under half, and the rest lacks a known reason. The V and J calls and the clone size are those of that table, but D and trimming were determined from the DNA. Within this sample are approximately 20,000 clones, with 79% of them counted one time only. Of the sample, roughly 14% is held by the ten largest clones.

With regard to this clone: The specificity of this receptor is unknown. No per-base quality is available; no much larger clone lies one base away.

Related transplant donors provided blood samples for TCR beta sequencing. Using Nuclei Lysis Solution, genomic DNA was extracted from unfractionated peripheral blood mononuclear cells that were either fresh or cryopreserved. V was cut back by 4 bases and J by 4 bases, leaving a gap of 7 bases between them. From its cysteine to its phenylalanine, the CDR3 spans 12 amino acids. Only the CDR3 part of the read is kept: 36 bases, read in frame from the first base. The germline V gene yields MNHNS for CDR1 and SASEGT for CDR2. Sequencing used peripheral blood mononuclear cells. This clonotype originated in a man between 60 and 75 years old in good health. Some clones in this sample may be carry-over from other donors' samples. The sequence is built from TRBV6-1 and TRBJ1-2, with the identity of the D gene unclear. In nucleotide form, the sequence is TGTGCCAGCAGTGTAGAGGGCTATGGCTACACCTTC. Its protein product is CASSVEGYGYTF.